This T cell receptor beta chain was retrieved from a study of cytomegalovirus exposure and HLA in healthy donors. In the PCR, 60 Vbeta and 13 Jbeta primers were used. Sequencing was performed with immunoSEQ multiplex PCR; in TCRdb, only in-frame clones are kept and a portion is missing. The table shows about 160,000 clones, with roughly 72% occurring only once. The CDR3 totals 15 residues. V lost 0 bases, J lost 4 bases, and 12 bases lay in between. Germline assignment: CDR1 SGHAT and CDR2 FQDESV (reference sequence). On this clone itself: Its antigen remains unknown.

Findings and caveats of the study: A classifier reportedly called cytomegalovirus status with high sensitivity and specificity.

This receptor was identified in a man between 40 and 49 years old in good health and CMV-seropositive. This chain uses TRBV11-1 with TRBJ1-2; tentatively, D is TRBD1 (6 bases). The sample taken for sequencing was PBMCs. As DNA, the CDR3 is TGTGCCAGCAGCTTAGCCCGGGACAATCGCTATGGCTACACCTTC. Amino acids: CASSLARDNRYGYTF.